A single TCR beta chain is shown here with its context. The sample holds one count of this clone. Its antigen is unknown. No quality values exist for individual bases; no much larger clone is one base distant. There are 11 amino acids in the CDR3, from cysteine to phenylalanine inclusive. The sequence is cut down to CDR3 DNA, 33 bases in frame from base 1. Cut back by 2 bases and 3 bases, the V and J ends lie 2 bases apart. CDR1 MNHEY and CDR2 SVGAGI are derived from the germline V gene. Genomic DNA was isolated from the sorted cells so that the TCRbeta CDR3 region could be sequenced. The immunoSEQ Assay was used to sequence the TCRbeta CDR3 regions. Held by TCRdb, this immuneACCESS table contains in-frame sequences only and omits some clones. Under half of the omission traces to an unresolved V gene where checked; the cause of the rest is unknown. Counted in this sample were 94,000 or so clones; roughly 80% of them appeared once. Around 5.8% of the sample is in the top ten clones.

The data originate from a study of OX40 agonist ivuxolimab in advanced cancers. As for the study more broadly: Ivuxolimab, which targeted the costimulatory receptor OX40 (CD134), was an agonistic, fully human IgG2 monoclonal antibody. The monotherapy dose-escalation portion (N ≈ 50 patients) of the phase I ivuxolimab trial is reported in the paper. The point of sequencing TCRbeta in the periphery was to test whether ivuxolimab changed TCR sequence diversity and drove clonal T-cell expansion. Intravenous ivuxolimab was administered to patients every 2 weeks at six dose levels: 0.01, 0.1, 0.3, 1.5, 3 and 10 mg/kg. Of the roughly 52 dose-escalation patients, hepatocellular carcinoma was present in about 20, melanoma in approximately 15, renal cell carcinoma in 9 and head and neck cancer in 9. Patients were allowed to have had prior anti-PD-1, anti-PD-L1 or anti-CTLA-4 therapy, and around two fifths of the dose-escalation patients had been treated with checkpoint inhibitors. The dose-escalation cohort was 82.7% male with a mean age of about 60 years, ranging from roughly 20 to 85. Three dose-escalation patients achieved partial responses, one with hepatocellular carcinoma and two with cutaneous melanoma. The paper as a whole reports these results and caveats: Partial responders in the 0.1-3.0 mg/kg groups had among the lowest normalized peripheral clonal expansion, especially among CD8+ T cells. After ivuxolimab, expanded clones were on average more numerous among CD8+ T cells than among CD4+ T cells. At doses of 0.1 to 3.0 mg/kg, clonal expansion of both CD4+ and CD8+ blood T cells was observed from baseline to week 6. Which antigens the clonally expanded peripheral T cells were specific for was not determined. Low levels of normalized T-cell clonal expansion were also shown by some nonresponding patients.

Patients with a history of autoimmune disease or receiving systemic immunosuppression were excluded from the trial. Peripheral blood for TCR sequencing was drawn from every dose cohort at baseline, at cycle 4 day 1 and at cycle 7 day 1. The samples were taken from a phase I, first-in-human, multicenter, open-label dose-escalation trial of ivuxolimab. Adults with locally advanced or metastatic melanoma, renal cell, hepatocellular, or head and neck squamous cell carcinoma were enrolled in the trial. Before TCR sequencing, CD4+ and CD8+ T cells were separately sorted from peripheral blood. Sample: CD4+ or CD8+ T cells sorted from blood, taken in a trial of the OX40 agonist ivuxolimab. This chain is built from TRBV6-5 and TRBJ2-7; the D gene assignment is ambiguous. The TCR sequence derives from an adult with an advanced solid tumor such as melanoma, head and neck, liver or kidney cancer. In nucleotides, the sequence is TGTGCCAGCAGTTACCTCTACGAGCAGTACTTC. Its coded protein is CASSYLYEQYF.